Below are 17 T cell receptor beta chains sequenced from a single sample in a study of T-cell memory formation after mild COVID-19. Each CDR3 protein is one row after TCRdb ran MiXCR on the 5' RACE reads. The repertoire holds about 340,000 distinct CDR3 sequences, with approximately 15% as singletons. Input material: PBMCs or a T cell subset sorted from them (not recorded which). The receptors were gathered from a man between 18 and 29 years old who had mild COVID-19 (a few samples of this study predate the infection). Cell type and time point are not known.

This clonotype was observed a few times. The chain recombines TRBV6-5 with TRBJ1-4, with 8 bases lining up with TRBD1. The CDR3 consists of 16 residues. J was trimmed by 7 bases and V by 6 bases; bases with no gene match: 13. The germline V gene encodes CDR1 MNHEY and CDR2 SVGAGI. The CDR3: CASRPSGGGNGEKLFF. CDR3 nucleotide sequence: TGTGCCAGCAGACCCTCAGGGGGCGGAAATGGTGAAAAACTGTTTTTT.

The chain couples TRBV5-1 to TRBJ1-2, with D uncertain. The CDR3 sequence is 13 residues long. The germline V gene has CDR1 SGHRS and CDR2 YFSETQ. V shed 0 bases and J shed 6 bases, with 9 bases lying between them. The CDR3 DNA reads as TGCGCCAGCAGCTTGGCCGGGAGCAATGGCTACACCTTC. This sequence encodes CASSLAGSNGYTF.

The chain uses TRBV7-9 and TRBJ2-3; D is ambiguous. CDR3 size: 15 residues. The germline V gene encodes CDR1 SEHNR and CDR2 FQNEAQ (reference sequence). The V gene lost 7 bases and the J gene lost 1 base, with 15 bases spanning the gap. In DNA form, the CDR3 reads TGTGCCAGCAATTTCGACTTGTCTGGCACAGATACGCAGTATTTT. Its protein product is CASNFDLSGTDTQYF. Full variable domain (missing parts from reference TRBV7-9 and TRBJ2-3): DTGVSQNPRHKITKRGQNVTFRCDPISEHNRLYWYRQTLGQGPEFLTYFQNEAQLEKSRLLSDRFSAERPKGSFSTLEIQRTEQGDSAMYLCASNFDLSGTDTQYFGPGTRLTVL.

This clonotype appeared a few times. The rearrangement joins TRBV9 to TRBJ1-1, with unresolved D. CDR3 length: 14 amino acids. V shed 3 bases and J shed 8 bases, with 17 bases lying between them. The germline gives CDR1 SGDLS, CDR2 YYNGEE. In nucleotides, the CDR3 is TGTGCCAGCAGCGCAATGCTAAACCCGGCGGAAGCTTTCTTT. It is translated as CASSAMLNPAEAFF.

The CDR3 DNA sequence: TGTGCCAGCAGTTCGACGGACCGGTTTGGCTTTCTAGCTTTCTTT. It encodes CASSSTDRFGFLAFF. This chain links TRBV28 with TRBJ1-1; D gene unclear. There are 15 residues in the CDR3. The V end was cut by 4 bases, the J end by 10 bases, with 22 bases between. The germline gives CDR1 MDHEN, CDR2 SYDVKM.

This clonotype was picked up a small number of times. V is TRBV7-2 and J is TRBJ1-4; maybe TRBD1 (5 bases). V was cut by 3 bases and J by 4 bases, with 15 bases left in between. From germline, CDR1 is SGHTA and CDR2 FQGNSA. The CDR3 is made up of 16 amino acids. The chain's CDR3 is CASSLEGRKINEKLFF. The CDR3 bases are TGTGCCAGCAGCTTGGAGGGACGGAAGATTAATGAAAAACTGTTTTTT.

There are many counts of this clonotype. V is TRBV4-2 and J is TRBJ1-3; D ambiguous. The CDR3 runs to 15 residues. CDR1 and CDR2 (germline): LGHNA, YNFKEQ. Trimming cost V 1 base and J 0 bases, with 7 bases left between them. The CDR3 region is CASSQGRGSGNTIYF. The DNA for the CDR3 is TGTGCCAGCAGCCAAGGGCGAGGCTCTGGAAACACCATATATTTT.

The CDR3 coding sequence is TGTGCCAGCAGCCCACCCGTGGGGCAGTTAGCCAAAAACATTCAGTACTTC. It codes for CASSPPVGQLAKNIQYF. The V and J genes are TRBV7-2 and TRBJ2-4; D may be TRBD1 (5 bases). The CDR3 loop spans 17 amino acids. The V end lost 5 bases, the J end lost 0 bases, and 17 bases lay between the germline ends. The germline V gene encodes CDR1 SGHTA and CDR2 FQGNSA.

The chain joins TRBV7-9 to TRBJ2-1; 9 nucleotides match TRBD2. The CDR3 is 16 residues long. J was trimmed by 4 bases and V by 2 bases; bases with no gene match: 6. The V gene's germline CDR1 is SEHNR and CDR2 FQNEAQ (reference sequence). The CDR3 nucleotides are TGTGCCAGCAGCTTAAACCTAGCGGGGCGTTACAATGAGCAGTTCTTC. Translating gives CASSLNLAGRYNEQFF.

This clonotype has more than one count but fewer than ten. As DNA, the CDR3 is TGCAGTGCCGTAGGGACAGTTACCTACGAGCAGTACTTC. It translates to CSAVGTVTYEQYF. The V and J genes are TRBV20-1 and TRBJ2-7, with 7 positions matching TRBD1. Unmatched junction bases numbered 7, after V lost 6 bases and J lost 2 bases. Germline CDR1 is DFQATT and CDR2 is SNEGSKA (reference sequence). The CDR3 has 13 amino acids.

This clonotype was detected many times. J is TRBJ2-1 and V is TRBV5-1; D uncertain. CDR3 length: 13 residues. Trimming stripped 7 bases from V and 6 bases from J, with 14 bases between. Germline V gene sequence: CDR1 SGHRS, CDR2 YFSETQ. In nucleotides, the CDR3 is TGCGCCAGCCGCCATGGCACGGGCAATGAGCAGTTCTTC. It translates to CASRHGTGNEQFF.

This clonotype was detected only a few times. The rearrangement uses TRBV6-1 and TRBJ2-7; D not resolved. In germline, CDR1 is MNHNS, CDR2 SASEGT. V lost 1 base and J 4 bases, leaving 11 bases between the germline ends. The length of the CDR3 is 14 residues. The chain's CDR3 is CASSEEQTDYEQYF. In DNA form, the CDR3 reads TGTGCCAGCAGTGAAGAACAGACCGATTACGAGCAGTACTTC.

This clonotype has more than one count but fewer than ten. The genes are TRBV7-2 and TRBJ1-2, with D maybe TRBD1 (6 bases). Germline CDR1 reads SGHTA; CDR2 reads FQGNSA. V dropped 5 bases and J dropped 6 bases, with 19 bases sitting between them. This CDR3 has 15 amino acids. Written as DNA, the CDR3 is TGTGCCAGCAGCCGTACAGGGCTCTCAGAGAATGGCTACACCTTC. As protein: CASSRTGLSENGYTF.

This clonotype has only a few counts. This chain uses TRBV6-5 with TRBJ1-2; D gene uncertain. Trimming removed 4 bases at V and 2 bases at J, with 8 bases between. Looked up from germline, CDR1 is MNHEY and CDR2 is SVGAGI. CDR3 length: 13 amino acids. The CDR3 nucleotides read TGTGCCAGCAGTTTCATCCGCAACTATGGCTACACCTTC. It yields the protein CASSFIRNYGYTF.

The chain links TRBV18 to TRBJ2-1; 7 positions match TRBD1. V was pared by 6 bases and J by 4 bases, with 6 bases of the junction left unmatched. CDR3 size: 14 residues. In germline, CDR1 is KGHSH, CDR2 LQKENI. Written as DNA, the CDR3 is TGTGCCAGCTCCCGGGACAGAAAGTACAATGAGCAGTTCTTC. This encodes CASSRDRKYNEQFF.

The chain recombines TRBV19 with TRBJ2-2; 7 positions match TRBD1. The CDR3 totals 16 residues. J gave up 4 bases and V 4 bases, and 9 bases lay outside the gene matches. Germline CDR1 is LNHDA and CDR2 is SQIVND (reference sequence). CDR3 DNA: TGTGCCAGTAGTAACCGACAGGGAGTGGGCACCGGGGAGCTGTTTTTT. Translation gives CASSNRQGVGTGELFF.

This sequence joins TRBV29-1 and TRBJ1-2; D not certain. Per the germline V gene, CDR1 is SQVTM and CDR2 is ANQGSEA. Trimming stripped 8 bases from V and 5 bases from J, with 6 bases between. CDR3 length: 9 residues. The CDR3: CSYGYGYTF. The CDR3 DNA sequence: TGCAGCTACGGGTATGGCTACACCTTC.